Listed below are T cell receptor beta chains from one sample, sequenced in a study of blood T cell repertoires in COVID-19. TCRdb's table, derived via immunoSEQ multiplex PCR, lists solely in-frame clones and lacks some. The data hold some 96,000 clones, with more than 75% observed a single time. Sequences were obtained from peripheral blood. The receptors here all came from a man in his fifties or sixties with acute or convalescent COVID-19. The CDR3 runs from the conserved cysteine through the conserved F or W. Each record gives: V gene, clone size, J gene, D gene, CDR3 DNA, CDR3 protein. The D gene is left open where the match is weak. Expanded clones are given a class, and other clones once, few, many or no size at all.

v_call: TRBV2
clone_size: once
j_call: TRBJ2-7
d_call: TRBD2
cdr3_nt: TGTGCCAGCAGAATTGAGGCTAGCGGGATTTACGAGCAGTACTTC
cdr3_aa: CASRIEASGIYEQYF

v_call: TRBV5-1
clone_size: few
j_call: TRBJ1-6
d_call: NA
cdr3_nt: TGCGCCAGCAGCCTCGGTCAGGGCCCGAATTCACCCCTCCACTTT
cdr3_aa: CASSLGQGPNSPLHF

v_call: TRBV7-6
clone_size: NA
j_call: TRBJ2-1
d_call: TRBD2
cdr3_nt: TGTGCCAGCAGCTTAACTAGCGGGAGCGGCTACAATGAGCAGTTCTTC
cdr3_aa: CASSLTSGSGYNEQFF

v_call: TRBV6-6
clone_size: NA
j_call: TRBJ1-2
d_call: NA
cdr3_nt: TGTGCCAGCAGCCCCAACGAGGAGGGCTACACCTTC
cdr3_aa: CASSPNEEGYTF

v_call: TRBV5-1
clone_size: NA
j_call: TRBJ1-2
d_call: NA
cdr3_nt: TGCGCCAGCAGCGCGGACAGTATCTATGGCTACACCTTC
cdr3_aa: CASSADSIYGYTF

v_call: TRBV25-1
clone_size: few
j_call: TRBJ2-1
d_call: NA
cdr3_nt: TGTGCCAGCAGTGTAGTCTACAATGAGCAGTTCTTC
cdr3_aa: CASSVVYNEQFF

v_call: TRBV10-3
clone_size: NA
j_call: TRBJ2-4
d_call: NA
cdr3_nt: TGTGCCATCAGTGAGGTCGCCGCGGCCAAAAACATTCAGTACTTC
cdr3_aa: CAISEVAAAKNIQYF

v_call: TRBV3-1/TRBV3-2
clone_size: NA
j_call: TRBJ2-5
d_call: NA
cdr3_nt: TGTGCCAGCAGCCAGCGGGACGGCAGGCAGTACTTC
cdr3_aa: CASSQRDGRQYF

v_call: TRBV7-5
clone_size: NA
j_call: TRBJ1-2
d_call: NA
cdr3_nt: TGTGTCAGAAGCCGAAAGTGGGACAGGGGACCTTATGGCTACACCTTC
cdr3_aa: CVRSRKWDRGPYGYTF

v_call: TRBV27
clone_size: NA
j_call: TRBJ2-1
d_call: NA
cdr3_nt: TGTGCCAGCAGTTCCGGGGGAGCTTACAATGAGCAGTTCTTC
cdr3_aa: CASSSGGAYNEQFF

v_call: TRBV12-3/TRBV12-4
clone_size: NA
j_call: TRBJ2-7
d_call: NA
cdr3_nt: TGTGCCAGCAGCCACGACAGCTCCTACGAGCAGTACTTC
cdr3_aa: CASSHDSSYEQYF

v_call: TRBV4-1
clone_size: NA
j_call: TRBJ1-2
d_call: TRBD1
cdr3_nt: TGCGCCAGCAGCCAAGGGCTTGGGGACAGGCAAGGTGGCTACACCTTC
cdr3_aa: CASSQGLGDRQGGYTF

v_call: TRBV12-5
clone_size: NA
j_call: TRBJ2-3
d_call: TRBD1
cdr3_nt: TGTGCTAGTGGTTTCTCAGGGGGAAGCACAGATACGCAGTATTTT
cdr3_aa: CASGFSGGSTDTQYF

v_call: TRBV5-1
clone_size: NA
j_call: TRBJ2-3
d_call: NA
cdr3_nt: TGCGCCAGCAGCTTGTCGCGGGATAGGGCGCAGTATTTT
cdr3_aa: CASSLSRDRAQYF

v_call: TRBV30
clone_size: NA
j_call: TRBJ1-2
d_call: NA
cdr3_nt: TGTGCCTGGAGTCTGGAGGTTGGCTACACCTTC
cdr3_aa: CAWSLEVGYTF

v_call: TRBV4-1
clone_size: NA
j_call: TRBJ2-7
d_call: NA
cdr3_nt: TGCGCCAGCAGCCAAGGGCAGGGCCACGAGCAGTACTTC
cdr3_aa: CASSQGQGHEQYF

v_call: TRBV5-1
clone_size: NA
j_call: TRBJ2-3
d_call: NA
cdr3_nt: TGCGCCAGCAGCTTGAGCCCAGGCCTCACAGATACGCAGTATTTT
cdr3_aa: CASSLSPGLTDTQYF

v_call: TRBV11-2
clone_size: NA
j_call: TRBJ2-2
d_call: NA
cdr3_nt: TGTGCCAGCAGCTTCCCCACCTTGAGTCGCTCCGTGGACACCGGGGAGCTGTTTTTT
cdr3_aa: CASSFPTLSRSVDTGELFF

v_call: TRBV4-1
clone_size: NA
j_call: TRBJ1-2
d_call: NA
cdr3_nt: TGCGCCAGCAGCCAAGCTCCCGGGGGGAGTAACTATGGCTACACCTTC
cdr3_aa: CASSQAPGGSNYGYTF

v_call: TRBV2
clone_size: NA
j_call: TRBJ2-7
d_call: NA
cdr3_nt: TGTGCCAGCACCAGGGGAGCACGCATACCTACTGAGCAGTACTTC
cdr3_aa: CASTRGARIPTEQYF

v_call: TRBV6-6
clone_size: medium-sized
j_call: TRBJ2-2
d_call: TRBD2
cdr3_nt: TGTGCCAGCGGCGGGAGGGCCTCCGGGGAGCTGTTTTTT
cdr3_aa: CASGGRASGELFF

v_call: TRBV30
clone_size: few
j_call: TRBJ1-2
d_call: TRBD1
cdr3_nt: TGTGCCTGGAGTATGGCAGGGGGCCTCTATGGCTACACCTTC
cdr3_aa: CAWSMAGGLYGYTF

v_call: TRBV19
clone_size: NA
j_call: TRBJ2-1
d_call: NA
cdr3_nt: TGTGCCAGTAGTGCAGGGGACGTGGGCTCCTACAATGAGCAGTTCTTC
cdr3_aa: CASSAGDVGSYNEQFF

v_call: TRBV29-1
clone_size: NA
j_call: TRBJ1-2
d_call: NA
cdr3_nt: TGCAGCGTTGGAGGTGGCTACACCTTC
cdr3_aa: CSVGGGYTF

v_call: TRBV6-6
clone_size: NA
j_call: TRBJ2-5
d_call: NA
cdr3_nt: TGTGCCAGCGTTAAACAAGAGACCCAGTACTTC
cdr3_aa: CASVKQETQYF